The 30 T cell receptor beta chains in this list originate from one sample, sequenced in a study of cytomegalovirus exposure and HLA in healthy donors. Using immunoSEQ multiplex PCR, the repertoire was profiled, and TCRdb retains in-frame clones only, with some absent. The sample has 300,000 to 350,000 clones, roughly 87% seen once. Sequencing input: PBMCs. Receptor source: a man in his thirties or forties in good health and CMV-seronegative.

The chain combines TRBV10-3 with TRBJ2-7; 7 nucleotides align to TRBD2. The junction had 0 bases not matched to a gene; V was cut back by 4 bases and J by 6 bases. This CDR3 region has 11 residues. Germline CDR1 ENHRY, CDR2 SYGVKD. The CDR3 spells CAISGGGEQYF. CDR3 bases: TGTGCCATCAGTGGGGGGGGCGAGCAGTACTTC.

The CDR3 loop reads CASSLAGTGKDTEAFF. The CDR3 coding sequence is TGTGCCAGCAGCTTAGCCGGGACAGGGAAGGACACTGAAGCTTTCTTT. This rearrangement joins TRBV11-2 to TRBJ1-1; 9 nucleotides agree with TRBD1. The V segment lost 1 base and the J segment 3 bases; nucleotides outside the gene matches: 6. The CDR3 loop spans 16 amino acids. CDR1 SGHAT and CDR2 FQNNGV come from the germline V gene.

The chain carries TRBV9 and TRBJ2-3; possible D gene TRBD1, 5 bases. The CDR3 has 21 amino acids. V gave up 0 bases and J gave up 2 bases, with 28 bases separating them. CDR1 and CDR2 from the germline V gene are SGDLS and YYNGEE. The CDR3 here is CASSVATLNPPGPDLTDTQYF. The CDR3 region has the DNA TGTGCCAGCAGCGTAGCGACCCTAAATCCCCCAGGGCCCGACCTCACAGATACGCAGTATTTT.

This clone occurred a few times. The CDR3: CAWSTSRGSPLHF. In DNA, the CDR3 is TGTGCCTGGAGTACCTCCCGCGGTTCACCCCTCCACTTT. The V and J genes are TRBV30 and TRBJ1-6; D not resolved. Trimming left V 2 bases short and J 9 bases short, with 11 bases between. Germline V gives CDR1 GTSNPN, CDR2 SVGIG (reference sequence). The CDR3 has 13 residues.

The rearrangement joins TRBV5-6 to TRBJ1-2, with 7 positions matching TRBD1. The germline V gene encodes CDR1 SGHDT and CDR2 YYEEEE. V dropped 4 bases and J dropped 11; count of bases not matched to a gene: 5. The CDR3 length is 11 residues. The CDR3 spells CASSRTGRYTF. For the CDR3, the DNA is TGTGCCAGCAGCCGGACAGGAAGGTACACCTTC.

The chain is built from TRBV6-1 and TRBJ2-7; 9 bases are shared with TRBD1. J gave up 4 bases and V 5 bases, and 9 bases lay outside the gene matches. CDR3 size: 15 residues. Germline CDR1 reads MNHNS; CDR2 reads SASEGT. DNA for the CDR3: TGTGCCAGCAGTAGCCGGGACAGGGTCGTGTACGAGCAGTACTTC. Residues: CASSSRDRVVYEQYF.

V usage is TRBV27 and J usage is TRBJ2-5, with 10 nucleotides matching TRBD2. Germline V lookup: CDR1 MNHEY, CDR2 SMNVEV (reference sequence). This CDR3 spans 15 amino acids. After removal of 8 bases from V and 4 bases from J, the junction contained 10 bases not matched to a gene. The CDR3: CASLQRGGLPETQYF. CDR3 bases: TGTGCCAGCCTCCAGCGGGGGGGCCTTCCAGAGACCCAGTACTTC.

This chain joins TRBV13 and TRBJ1-1; D not resolved. V lost 5 bases, J lost 4 bases, and 14 bases lay in between. CDR1 PRHDT and CDR2 FYEKMQ come from the germline V gene (reference sequence). This CDR3 has 14 amino acids. The chain's CDR3 is CASSPPSRFTEAFF. DNA of the CDR3: TGTGCCAGCAGCCCCCCGAGTCGCTTCACTGAAGCTTTCTTT. The whole variable domain, filled in from reference TRBV13 and TRBJ1-1, reads AAGVIQSPRHLIKEKRETATLKCYPIPRHDTVYWYQQGPGQDPQFLISFYEKMQSDKGSIPDRFSAQQFSDYHSELNMSSLELGDSALYFCASSPPSRFTEAFFGQGTRLTVV.

The J gene is TRBJ1-1, the V gene TRBV10-3; possibly TRBD1 for D (5 bases). Trimming shortened V by 4 bases and J by 3 bases, and 9 bases separated the two germline ends. Germline CDR1 and CDR2: ENHRY and SYGVKD. The CDR3 has 13 residues. CDR3 sequence: CAISVGGYTEAFF. CDR3 in DNA: TGTGCCATCAGTGTCGGGGGATACACTGAAGCTTTCTTT.

This clone was seen only a few times. The chain carries TRBV2 and TRBJ2-5, with 10 bases lining up with TRBD2. Germline V gene data show CDR1 as SNHLY and CDR2 as FYNNEI. With 0 bases clipped from V and 7 bases from J, the junction kept 8 bases outside the gene matches. The CDR3 contains 16 residues. CDR3 protein: CASSEAQLAGRGTQYF. CDR3 bases: TGTGCCAGCAGTGAAGCGCAACTAGCGGGGCGGGGGACCCAGTACTTC.

This chain connects TRBV15 to TRBJ2-7; TRBD1 matches at 9 bases. CDR1 is LNHNV and CDR2 is YYDKDF in the germline V gene (reference sequence). V shed 6 bases, J shed 3 bases, and the junction held 6 bases outside the gene matches. This CDR3 has 14 amino acids. In DNA form, the CDR3 reads TGTGCCACCAGTGCCGGGACAGGGAGCTACGAGCAGTACTTC. This codes for CATSAGTGSYEQYF.

The chain employs TRBV11-2 and TRBJ1-1; a weak D match, TRBD1 (6 bases). The germline V and J ends were trimmed by 5 bases and 4 bases, with 20 bases remaining between them. The CDR3 spans 16 residues. The germline CDR1 and CDR2 sequences are SGHAT and FQNNGV. The CDR3 spells CASSRTLQGWGTEAFF. Written as DNA, the CDR3 is TGTGCCAGCAGCCGAACGCTACAGGGTTGGGGCACTGAAGCTTTCTTT.

The chain is built from TRBV9 and TRBJ1-2, with TRBD1 matching over 9 bases. Germline V gene lookup returns CDR1 SGDLS and CDR2 YYNGEE. V trimming: 3 bases; J trimming: 4 bases; junction bases outside the gene matches: 7. The CDR3 extends over 15 amino acids. The CDR3: CASSAEGTGTYGYTF. CDR3 nucleotide sequence: TGTGCCAGCAGCGCAGAGGGGACAGGGACCTATGGCTACACCTTC. The full variable domain, its missing parts supplied by reference TRBV9 and TRBJ1-2, is DSGVTQTPKHLITATGQRVTLRCSPRSGDLSVYWYQQSLDQGLQFLIQYYNGEERAKGNILERFSAQQFPDLHSELNLSSLELGDSALYFCASSAEGTGTYGYTFGSGTRLTVV.

The chain has TRBV6-5 and TRBJ2-5; 10 bases agree with TRBD1. Germline loops: CDR1 MNHEY, CDR2 SVGAGI. The CDR3 length is 14 residues. Trimming removed 2 bases from V and 3 bases from J; junction bases left unmatched: 0. The CDR3 bases are TGTGCCAGCAGTTACGGGACAGGGGAAGAGACCCAGTACTTC. Protein product: CASSYGTGEETQYF.

The chain combines TRBV4-1 with TRBJ2-7; the match to TRBD1 covers 7 bases. The ends lost 1 base at V and 3 bases at J; junction bases unmatched: 6. Germline V gene lookup returns CDR1 MGHRA and CDR2 YSYEKL. The CDR3 extends over 15 amino acids. In DNA, the CDR3 is TGCGCCAGCAGCCAAGGACAGGGAGTTCGCTACGAGCAGTACTTC. This sequence encodes CASSQGQGVRYEQYF.

The chain carries TRBV5-1 and TRBJ1-6; the match to TRBD1 covers 11 bases. CDR1 and CDR2 (germline): SGHRS, YFSETQ. J lost 2 bases, V lost 2 bases, and 3 bases had no gene match. The CDR3 extends over 17 amino acids. The CDR3 DNA reads TGCGCCAGCAGCTTAATGGGACAGGGGGCCTATAATTCACCCCTCCACTTT. This encodes CASSLMGQGAYNSPLHF.

This clone occurred once. The V gene is TRBV21-1, the J gene TRBJ1-1; the D segment call TRBD1 is taken from the table without a DNA check. TRBV21-1 is a listed pseudogene. The CDR3 is 20 residues long. The CDR3 bases are TGTGCCAGCAGCATCACGAAGCATAGACAGGGGGCCGAGGGTAGCACTGAAGCTTTCTTT. The encoded protein is CASSITKHRQGAEGSTEAFF.

The V gene is TRBV6-5, the J gene TRBJ1-2, with 7 nucleotides matching TRBD1. J was trimmed by 3 bases and V by 7 bases; bases with no gene match: 8. The CDR3 has 14 residues. Germline lookup yields CDR1 MNHEY and CDR2 SVGAGI. CDR3 DNA: TGTGCCAGCAACACGAGACAGGGATACTATGGCTACACCTTC. This translates into CASNTRQGYYGYTF.

This chain joins TRBV6-6 and TRBJ1-2, with a weak D call TRBD1 (5 bases). This CDR3 has 13 residues. V was trimmed by 10 bases and J by 3 bases, leaving 15 bases between them. Per the germline V gene, CDR1 is MNHNY and CDR2 is SVGAGI (reference sequence). The CDR3 region is CATSDGRDYGYTF. In DNA, the CDR3 is TGTGCCACCTCCGACGGCAGGGACTATGGCTACACCTTC.

This chain connects TRBV27 to TRBJ1-2, with 11 bases aligning to TRBD1. CDR3 size: 16 residues. Losses at the gene ends were 0 bases for V and 7 bases for J; bases not matched to a gene: 7. The V gene's germline CDR1 is MNHEY and CDR2 SMNVEV (reference sequence). This chain's CDR3 is CASSLSRTGGASGYTF. The CDR3 DNA is TGTGCCAGCAGTTTATCCAGGACAGGGGGCGCGTCTGGCTACACCTTC.

The chain is built from TRBV6-1 and TRBJ1-4; weak D call: TRBD1 (6 bases). CDR3 length: 13 residues. Trimming cost V 6 bases and J 6 bases, with 11 bases left between them. Germline-derived CDR1 and CDR2 are MNHNS and SASEGT. CDR3 in DNA: TGTGCCAGCAGAAGGACAGTTTATGAAAAACTGTTTTTT. Protein product: CASRRTVYEKLFF.

This clone occurred once. The J gene is TRBJ2-7, the V gene TRBV28, with D tentatively TRBD1 (5 bases). Germline V gene data show CDR1 as MDHEN and CDR2 as SYDVKM. Trimming left V 6 bases short and J 0 bases short, with 12 bases between. This CDR3 spans 14 amino acids. The CDR3 region has the DNA TGTGCCAGCAGCCTACAGGTGAGCTCCTACGAGCAGTACTTC. As protein: CASSLQVSSYEQYF.

This sequence joins TRBV10-1 and TRBJ1-6; 9 nucleotides line up with TRBD1. Per germline, CDR1 WNHNN and CDR2 SYGVQD (reference sequence). The CDR3 is 17 amino acids. J gave up 7 bases and V 2 bases, and 9 bases lay outside the gene matches. This chain's CDR3 is CASSETIGTGTNSPLHF. In DNA form, the CDR3 reads TGCGCCAGCAGTGAGACCATCGGGACAGGGACGAATTCACCCCTCCACTTT.

With respect to this clone: The identical CDR3 is also encoded by other nucleotide sequences in the sample. This chain uses TRBV29-1 with TRBJ2-3, with 8 bases matching TRBD2. Losses at the gene ends were 7 bases for V and 0 bases for J; bases not matched to a gene: 6. The CDR3 contains 14 residues. Looked up from germline, CDR1 is SQVTM and CDR2 is ANQGSEA. CDR3 amino acids: CSASASGSTDTQYF. The DNA of the CDR3 is TGCAGCGCCTCGGCTAGCGGGAGCACAGATACGCAGTATTTT.

This rearrangement joins TRBV9 to TRBJ2-7; D might be TRBD1 (6 bases). Germline assignment: CDR1 SGDLS and CDR2 YYNGEE. V gave up 4 bases and J gave up 0 bases, with 11 bases separating them. The CDR3 is made up of 14 amino acids. CDR3 protein: CASSPLDSSYEQYF. CDR3 coding DNA: TGTGCCAGCAGCCCCTTGGACAGCTCCTACGAGCAGTACTTC.

This rearrangement joins TRBV28 to TRBJ1-1, with unresolved D. Between the trimmed V and J ends, which lost 7 bases and 11 bases, there was a span of 17 bases. This CDR3 region has 12 residues. Germline values: CDR1 MDHEN, CDR2 SYDVKM. This CDR3 is CASTSSGSVAFF. CDR3 bases: TGTGCCAGCACTTCTTCGGGGTCTGTGGCTTTCTTT.

This clone showed up just once. The chain uses TRBV5-8 and TRBJ1-2; weak D call: TRBD1 (6 bases). Germline V lookup: CDR1 SGHTS, CDR2 YDEGEE. With 4 bases removed from V and 7 bases from J, the gap between germline ends came to 23 bases. The CDR3 extends over 16 amino acids. In DNA, the CDR3 is TGTGCCAGCAGCCCCGGACCAGGGGAAGGTCTTGGTGGCTACACCTTC. The encoded protein is CASSPGPGEGLGGYTF.

CDR3 protein: CAISATVNQPQHF. The CDR3 nucleotides read TGTGCCATCAGTGCGACAGTCAATCAGCCCCAGCATTTT. This chain connects TRBV10-3 to TRBJ1-5; tentatively, D is TRBD1 (5 bases). The CDR3 runs 13 residues. The germline gives CDR1 ENHRY, CDR2 SYGVKD. Trimming took off 4 bases at V and 3 bases at J, with 7 bases between the two ends.

This clone has a single count. The rearrangement links TRBV5-1 to TRBJ1-1, with D possibly TRBD1 on 5 matching bases. The CDR3 has 15 residues. CDR1 and CDR2 (germline): SGHRS, YFSETQ. V dropped 7 bases and J dropped 7 bases, with 23 bases sitting between them. CDR3 protein: CASGRERADSSEAFF. The CDR3 nucleotides are TGCGCCAGCGGCCGAGAGCGGGCAGACAGTAGTGAAGCTTTCTTT.

The chain carries TRBV27 and TRBJ2-6; D possibly corresponds to TRBD1 (5 bases). V was cut by 3 bases and J by 0 bases, with 15 bases left in between. The CDR3 covers 18 residues. Per the germline V gene, CDR1 is MNHEY and CDR2 is SMNVEV (reference sequence). CDR3 in DNA: TGTGCCAGCAGTTTCTATACAGGCGGATACTCTGGGGCCAACGTCCTGACTTTC. Residues: CASSFYTGGYSGANVLTF.